This T cell receptor (beta chain) was documented in a study of EBV T-cell therapy then PD-1 blockade in nasopharyngeal carcinoma. A word on this clone: Its antigen is unknown.

Germline V gives CDR1 SNHLY, CDR2 FYNNEI. CDR3 length: 17 residues. V was trimmed by 4 bases and J by 3 bases, leaving 19 bases between them. Method: immunoSEQ multiplex PCR; TCRdb's copy keeps in-frame clones and lacks some. Of 20,000 to 25,000 clones listed, about 81% are singletons. Described time point: 266 days after commencement of treatment, after nivolumab therapy. This sample's treatment: AdE1-LMPpoly-expanded autologous EBV-specific T-cell therapy followed by anti-PD-1 nivolumab. The specimen was CD8+ T cells from blood, collected around day 270 from a patient whose treatment included autologous EBV-specific T cells and nivolumab. The receptor comes from a middle-aged man with nasopharyngeal carcinoma. The rearrangement links TRBV2 to TRBJ1-3, with a tentative D call TRBD1 (6 bases). CDR3 sequence (DNA): TGTGCCAGCAGTGCCTTTGGGGGGACAATTAGTGGAAACACCATATATTTT. Its translation is CASSAFGGTISGNTIYF.